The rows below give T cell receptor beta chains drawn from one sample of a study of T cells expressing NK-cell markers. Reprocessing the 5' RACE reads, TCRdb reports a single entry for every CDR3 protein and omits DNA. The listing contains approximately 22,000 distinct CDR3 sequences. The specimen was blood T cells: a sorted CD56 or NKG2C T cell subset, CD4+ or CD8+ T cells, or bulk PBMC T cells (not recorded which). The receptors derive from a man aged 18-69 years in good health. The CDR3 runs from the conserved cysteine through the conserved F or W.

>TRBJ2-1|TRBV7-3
CASSLTTTSGTTNEQFF
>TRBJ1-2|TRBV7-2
CASSSEVGTGRLYTF
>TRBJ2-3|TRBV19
CASSYRSRLRTSTDTQYF
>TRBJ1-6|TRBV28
CASRPKPRSNSPLHF
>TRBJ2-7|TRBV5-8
CASSRGRTYEQYF
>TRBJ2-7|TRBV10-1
CASSESATVYEQYF
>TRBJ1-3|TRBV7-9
CANDEGNLVFRNTIYF
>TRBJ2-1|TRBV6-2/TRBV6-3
CASRRPGGGQTIYNEQFF
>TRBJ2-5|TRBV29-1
CSVDPGYQETQYF
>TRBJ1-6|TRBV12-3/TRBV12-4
CASSTGVGNSPLHF
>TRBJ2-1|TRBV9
CASSVVRVSGVNEQFF
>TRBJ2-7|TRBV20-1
CSARDPAGGPHEQYF
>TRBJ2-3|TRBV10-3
CAISESFMTADTQYF
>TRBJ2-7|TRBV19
CASSGTGGNEQYF
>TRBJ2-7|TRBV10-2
CASSVEGGHRSYEQYF
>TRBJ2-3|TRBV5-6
CASSLLFGDREDHTQYF
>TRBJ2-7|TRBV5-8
CASSSGQGWSYEQYF
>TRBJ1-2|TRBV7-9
CASSLGARTGGGTLGYGYTF
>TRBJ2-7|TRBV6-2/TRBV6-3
CASSHLYPGEQYF
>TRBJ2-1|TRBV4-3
CASSLGLATNNEQFF
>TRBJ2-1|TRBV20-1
CSARDRDGTRSYNEQFF
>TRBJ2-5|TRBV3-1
CASSQVETQYF
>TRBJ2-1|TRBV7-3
CASSTGLAGALGEQFF
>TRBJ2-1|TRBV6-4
CASSPQGRNEQFF